This TCR beta chain was obtained from a study of read filtering for tumor transcriptome and immune sequencing. Study details: R-ISS stage counts were eight or nine for I, approximately 15 for II, more than 5 for III. Points from the study as a whole: IR-seq and RNA-seq agreed better without single-read clonotypes.

The library was built from roughly 400 ng RNA with molecular barcoded adaptors for alpha/delta and beta/gamma chains. TCRdb re-derived calls from the reads in MiXCR, one entry per CDR3 protein. The sample includes around 33,000 distinct CDR3 sequences, around 20% of them seen just once. Concerning this clonotype: What it binds is not known. A much larger clone sits a single nucleotide away, making a read error possible.

The CDR3 covers 15 residues. Germline values: CDR1 LGHNA, CDR2 YNFKEQ. The TCR originated in a donor at least 40 years old with multiple myeloma. The sample consisted of a population of CD138-negative cells sorted from bone marrow. The chain carries TRBV4-2 and TRBJ2-5; D ambiguous. CDR3 sequence reads: CGSSQEERIQETQYF. CDR3 nucleotides: TGTGGCAGCAGCCAAGAGGAACGGATCCAAGAGACCCAGTACTTC.